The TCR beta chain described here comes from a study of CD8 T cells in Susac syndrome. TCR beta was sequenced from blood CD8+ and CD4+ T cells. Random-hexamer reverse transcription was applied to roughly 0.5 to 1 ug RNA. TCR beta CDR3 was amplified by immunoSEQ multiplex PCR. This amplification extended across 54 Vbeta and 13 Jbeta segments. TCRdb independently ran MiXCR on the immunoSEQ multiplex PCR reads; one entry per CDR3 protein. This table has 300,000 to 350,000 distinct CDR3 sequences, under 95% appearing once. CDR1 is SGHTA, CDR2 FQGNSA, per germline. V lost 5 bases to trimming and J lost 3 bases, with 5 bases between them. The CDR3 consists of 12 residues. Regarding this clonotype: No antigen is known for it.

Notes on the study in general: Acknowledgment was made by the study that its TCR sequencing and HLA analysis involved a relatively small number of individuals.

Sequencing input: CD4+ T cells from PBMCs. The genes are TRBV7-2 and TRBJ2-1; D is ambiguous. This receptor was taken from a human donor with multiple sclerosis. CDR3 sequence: CASSPHYNEQFF. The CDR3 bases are TGTGCCAGCAGCCCCCACTACAATGAGCAGTTCTTC. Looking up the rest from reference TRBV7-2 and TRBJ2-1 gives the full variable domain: GAGVSQSPSNKVTEKGKDVELRCDPISGHTALYWYRQSLGQGLEFLIYFQGNSAPDKSGLPSDRFSAERTGGSVSTLTIQRTQQEDSAVYLCASSPHYNEQFFGPGTRLTVL.